This TCR beta chain appears in the sequencing data of a study of T cell clones after liver transplantation. On the study more broadly: Samples came from ITN030ST, which attempted immunosuppression withdrawal within 2 years of liver transplantation. TCRbeta sequencing after a pre-transplant mixed lymphocyte reaction identified graft-donor-reactive clones, later tracked in post-transplant blood. Without induction therapy, subjects received standard immunosuppression until 12-24 months post-transplant. At least one year of complete immunosuppression withdrawal without enzymes over twice normal defined tolerance.

This table comes from immunoSEQ multiplex PCR, and its TCRdb copy is limited to in-frame clones, with some not included. The sample gives tens of thousands of clones, 93% of which show up once; more than 20% is in the top ten. From germline, CDR1 is SEHNR and CDR2 FQNEAQ (reference sequence). Trimming removed 5 bases at V and 3 bases at J, with 11 bases between. This CDR3 has 14 amino acids. This sequence originates from a human patient who received a liver transplant. Some T cells may be supplied by the graft donor. This rearrangement joins TRBV7-9 to TRBJ1-3; D not certain. The material was CD8+ T cells from blood, obtained roughly 25 months after liver transplant. In DNA form, the CDR3 reads TGTGCCAGCAGCCAATTGGACGGTGGAAACACCATATATTTT. It yields the protein CASSQLDGGNTIYF.